Listed here are 17 T cell receptor beta chains from one sample, sequenced in a study of T-cell memory formation after mild COVID-19. One entry per CDR3 protein, called by TCRdb with MiXCR from the 5' RACE reads. The data hold over 500,000 distinct CDR3 sequences, with 15% to 20% observed a single time. The source material was PBMCs or a T cell subset sorted from them (not recorded which). Every receptor here comes from an adult woman who had mild COVID-19 (a few samples of this study predate the infection). Cell type and time point are not known.

The rearrangement links TRBV14 to TRBJ2-5; D uncertain. CDR1 and CDR2 from the germline V gene are SGHDN and FVKESK. Trimming stripped 2 bases from V and 5 bases from J, with 12 bases between. The CDR3 covers 14 residues. Written as DNA, the CDR3 is TGTGCCAGCAGCCAACTACAACTAAGGGAGACCCAGTACTTC. It codes for CASSQLQLRETQYF.

The V call is TRBV7-2, the J call TRBJ2-7; either TRBD1 or TRBD2 may supply D (5 bases each). This CDR3 spans 13 amino acids. The germline CDR1 and CDR2 sequences are SGHTA and FQGNSA. V dropped 0 bases and J dropped 6 bases, with 9 bases sitting between them. This CDR3 reads CASSLAQGTEQYF. In DNA form, the CDR3 reads TGTGCCAGCAGCTTAGCGCAAGGGACCGAGCAGTACTTC.

This rearrangement joins TRBV18 to TRBJ1-6; tentative D call: TRBD1 (5 bases). V lost 0 bases and J 8 bases, leaving 20 bases between the germline ends. Germline V gene sequence: CDR1 KGHSH, CDR2 LQKENI. There are 18 residues in the CDR3. The CDR3 spells CASSPPDLGMGTYSPLHF. In DNA form, the CDR3 reads TGTGCCAGCTCACCACCGGACCTCGGGATGGGGACTTATTCACCCCTCCACTTT. Full variable domain (rest looked up from reference TRBV18 and TRBJ1-6): NAGVMQNPRHLVRRRGQEARLRCSPMKGHSHVYWYRQLPEEGLKFMVYLQKENIIDESGMPKERFSAEFPKEGPSILRIQQVVRGDSAAYFCASSPPDLGMGTYSPLHFGNGTRLTVT.

This clonotype was counted a few times. V gene TRBV10-3 combines with J gene TRBJ2-1; no clear D. Germline CDR1 and CDR2: ENHRY and SYGVKD. CDR3 length: 13 amino acids. V was cut by 3 bases and J by 7 bases, with 10 bases left in between. The CDR3 reads CAISDRYVNEQFF. The CDR3 nucleotides are TGTGCCATCAGTGACCGGTATGTGAATGAGCAGTTCTTC.

This clonotype was seen ten or more times. The CDR3 is CASSRRDRGNEQFF. As DNA, the CDR3 is TGTGCCAGCAGTCGGCGGGATAGGGGCAATGAGCAGTTCTTC. The chain carries TRBV12-3 or TRBV12-4 and TRBJ2-1; D is perhaps TRBD2 (6 bases). CDR3 size: 14 residues. Trimming removed 5 bases at V and 6 bases at J, with 14 bases between.

This clonotype was counted a few times. The chain is built from TRBV5-1 and TRBJ2-1, with 7 bases identical to TRBD2. This CDR3 has 16 amino acids. Trimming cost V 1 base and J 2 bases; bases outside gene matches: 6. Germline CDR1 reads SGHRS; CDR2 reads YFSETQ. CDR3 amino acids: CASSLSSGSAYNEQFF. The CDR3 DNA reads as TGCGCCAGCAGCTTGAGTAGCGGGTCAGCCTACAATGAGCAGTTCTTC. Full variable domain (remainder filled in from reference TRBV5-1 and TRBJ2-1): KAGVTQTPRYLIKTRGQQVTLSCSPISGHRSVSWYQQTPGQGLQFLFEYFSETQRNKGNFPGRFSGRQFSNSRSEMNVSTLELGDSALYLCASSLSSGSAYNEQFFGPGTRLTVL.

This clonotype was detected only a few times. The chain combines TRBV6-6 with TRBJ1-1, with TRBD1 matching 10 bases. The CDR3 has 17 residues. With 1 base clipped from V and 1 base from J, the junction kept 6 bases outside the gene matches. CDR1 is MNHNY and CDR2 is SVGAGI in the germline V gene (reference sequence). For the CDR3, the DNA is TGTGCCAGCAGTTACTTGCCGGGACAGGGGCCGAACACTGAAGCTTTCTTT. Amino acid sequence: CASSYLPGQGPNTEAFF.

The V call is TRBV24-1, the J call TRBJ2-2, with D possibly TRBD1 on 6 matching bases. Looked up from germline, CDR1 is KGHDR and CDR2 is SFDVKD. The V gene lost 7 bases and the J gene lost 4 bases, with 15 bases spanning the gap. The length of the CDR3 is 15 residues. The CDR3 DNA follows: TGTGCCACCAGGGACAGAACAGGGAGCACCGGGGAGCTGTTTTTT. Protein sequence: CATRDRTGSTGELFF.

This clonotype was counted ten times or more. This chain connects TRBV5-1 to TRBJ2-3; D is perhaps TRBD2 (5 bases). The CDR3 is made up of 16 amino acids. The germline gives CDR1 SGHRS, CDR2 YFSETQ. V lost 3 bases, J lost 1 base, and 15 bases lay in between. The CDR3 region has the DNA TGCGCCAGCAGCTCTCTTAAATTCGGGGGCACAGATACGCAGTATTTT. It is translated as CASSSLKFGGTDTQYF.

This clonotype was seen a few times. V usage is TRBV30 and J usage is TRBJ2-3; 7 bases are shared with TRBD1. In germline, CDR1 is GTSNPN, CDR2 SVGIG (reference sequence). This CDR3 has 16 residues. The V gene end was trimmed by 0 bases and the J gene end by 5 bases; junction bases not matched to a gene: 11. CDR3 nucleotides: TGTGCCTGGAGTGTAAAGGGGGACAGCCCCGGAGATACGCAGTATTTT. Amino acid sequence: CAWSVKGDSPGDTQYF.

In its sample, this clonotype was seen a few times. The V gene is TRBV7-2, the J gene TRBJ2-1; maybe TRBD2 (5 bases). CDR3 length: 16 amino acids. From germline, CDR1 is SGHTA and CDR2 FQGNSA. V shed 1 base and J shed 0 bases, with 10 bases lying between them. The CDR3 sequence is CASSLVVGSSYNEQFF. The CDR3 DNA is TGTGCCAGCAGCTTAGTTGTAGGGAGCTCCTACAATGAGCAGTTCTTC.

J is TRBJ1-1 and V is TRBV30; weak D call: TRBD1 (6 bases). Trimming shortened V by 0 bases and J by 3 bases, and 8 bases separated the two germline ends. The CDR3 totals 13 residues. Germline CDR1 GTSNPN, CDR2 SVGIG (reference sequence). CDR3 nucleotides: TGTGCCTGGAGTGTAAGGGGGGACACTGAAGCTTTCTTT. Its translation: CAWSVRGDTEAFF.

This clonotype was picked up a small number of times. The chain joins TRBV10-3 to TRBJ2-7, with D uncertain. The length of the CDR3 is 12 residues. Germline values: CDR1 ENHRY, CDR2 SYGVKD. Deletions cut 9 bases from V and 0 bases from J, with 9 bases between. Written as DNA, the CDR3 is TGTGCCATAGGTTTAGGCTCCTACGAGCAGTACTTC. Its protein product is CAIGLGSYEQYF.

Only a few counts were recorded for this clonotype. The chain is built from TRBV20-1 and TRBJ2-1, with 15 bases matching TRBD2. V lost 3 bases, J lost 10 bases, and 13 bases stayed unmatched. Germline CDR1 and CDR2: DFQATT and SNEGSKA (reference sequence). The CDR3 covers 17 residues. The CDR3 nucleotides read TGCAGTGCTAGCGGACTAGCGGGAGGGATTGAGGATAGGGAGCAGTTCTTC. Encoded protein: CSASGLAGGIEDREQFF.

There are a few counts of this clonotype. V and J are TRBV14 and TRBJ2-7; possible D gene TRBD1, 6 bases. CDR3 length: 14 residues. The V and J ends lost 2 bases and 1 base respectively, with 9 bases between them. Germline assignment: CDR1 SGHDN and CDR2 FVKESK. CDR3 DNA sequence: TGTGCCAGCAGCCAAAGAACAGGGTCCTACGAGCAGTACTTC. This sequence encodes CASSQRTGSYEQYF.

This clonotype was observed many times. The chain links TRBV20-1 to TRBJ1-1, with D possibly being TRBD1 (6 bases). Trimming took off 3 bases at V and 0 bases at J, with 11 bases between the two ends. CDR1 DFQATT and CDR2 SNEGSKA come from the germline V gene (reference sequence). The CDR3 extends over 14 amino acids. For the CDR3, the DNA is TGCAGTGCTAGGACCGCAGGGGTGAACACTGAAGCTTTCTTT. The encoded protein is CSARTAGVNTEAFF.

This clonotype was recorded once. The chain has TRBV27 and TRBJ2-6; 9 bases align to TRBD1. J lost 0 bases, V lost 6 bases, and 9 bases had no gene match. In germline, CDR1 is MNHEY, CDR2 SMNVEV (reference sequence). The CDR3 extends over 18 amino acids. The CDR3 reads CASSQQGATVSGANVLTF. The CDR3 DNA is TGTGCCAGCAGCCAACAGGGGGCGACAGTCTCTGGGGCCAACGTCCTGACTTTC. Combining the CDR3 with reference TRBV27 and TRBJ2-6 gives the whole variable domain EAQVTQNPRYLITVTGKKLTVTCSQNMNHEYMSWYRQDPGLGLRQIYYSMNVEVTDKGDVPEGYKVSRKEKRNFPLILESPSPNQTSLYFCASSQQGATVSGANVLTFGAGSRLTVL.